Presented here are 5 T cell receptor beta chains from one specimen sequenced in a study of human T cells and chemical hapten exposure. As to time point: patch test 1, 2 weeks after DPC sensitization. Treatment: therapeutic diphenylcyclopropenone sensitization with weekly scalp DPC. TCRdb re-derived calls from the RACE reads in MiXCR, one entry per CDR3 protein. Here the sample spans 60,000 to 80,000 distinct CDR3 sequences, about 31% being singletons. The sequenced sample was whole blood, obtained in connection with sensitization to the hapten diphenylcyclopropenone (DPC). These receptor sequences come from a man in his forties or fifties with alopecia areata. Some clones in this sample may be carry-over from other donors' samples.

The V gene is TRBV7-9, the J gene TRBJ2-1; TRBD1 might be the D (5 bases). V lost 5 bases to trimming and J lost 4 bases, with 18 bases between them. Germline CDR1 is SEHNR and CDR2 is FQNEAQ (reference sequence). The CDR3 has 16 amino acids. The CDR3 nucleotides read TGTGCCAGCAGCCTCTCTACAGGCCCGATTTACAATGAGCAGTTCTTC. Its protein product is CASSLSTGPIYNEQFF.

There are a few counts of this clonotype. The rearrangement links TRBV27 to TRBJ2-7; D unresolved. Germline CDR1 MNHEY, CDR2 SMNVEV (reference sequence). This CDR3 is 14 amino acids long. V was trimmed by 3 bases and J by 2 bases, leaving 11 bases between them. CDR3 loop: CASSLVAPPYEQYF. CDR3 sequence (DNA): TGTGCCAGCAGTTTGGTCGCTCCTCCCTACGAGCAGTACTTC.

This clonotype appeared a few times. This sequence joins TRBV12-3 or TRBV12-4 and TRBJ1-1; no definite D call. The CDR3 contains 11 residues. V lost 3 bases and J lost 7, with 6 bases in between. CDR3 sequence: CASSFVDEAFF. The CDR3 DNA reads TGTGCCAGCAGTTTCGTTGATGAAGCTTTCTTT.

Only a few counts were recorded for this clonotype. This chain connects TRBV3-1 to TRBJ2-7, with 7 bases aligning to TRBD1. Germline V CDR1 and CDR2: LGHDT, YNNKEL (reference sequence). The CDR3 consists of 16 residues. Germline trimming cut 2 bases from V and 0 bases from J; bases unmatched to any gene: 7. In DNA form, the CDR3 reads TGTGCCAGCAGCCAATCGACAGGGATCCACTCCTACGAGCAGTACTTC. It specifies CASSQSTGIHSYEQYF.

The rearrangement uses TRBV18 and TRBJ1-1, with 7 bases identical to TRBD1. Trimming removed 3 bases from V and 4 bases from J; junction bases left unmatched: 5. The CDR3 runs to 14 residues. Germline V gene sequence: CDR1 KGHSH, CDR2 LQKENI. CDR3 in DNA: TGTGCCAGCTCACCGGGGGACAGTCGCACTGAAGCTTTCTTT. It translates to CASSPGDSRTEAFF.